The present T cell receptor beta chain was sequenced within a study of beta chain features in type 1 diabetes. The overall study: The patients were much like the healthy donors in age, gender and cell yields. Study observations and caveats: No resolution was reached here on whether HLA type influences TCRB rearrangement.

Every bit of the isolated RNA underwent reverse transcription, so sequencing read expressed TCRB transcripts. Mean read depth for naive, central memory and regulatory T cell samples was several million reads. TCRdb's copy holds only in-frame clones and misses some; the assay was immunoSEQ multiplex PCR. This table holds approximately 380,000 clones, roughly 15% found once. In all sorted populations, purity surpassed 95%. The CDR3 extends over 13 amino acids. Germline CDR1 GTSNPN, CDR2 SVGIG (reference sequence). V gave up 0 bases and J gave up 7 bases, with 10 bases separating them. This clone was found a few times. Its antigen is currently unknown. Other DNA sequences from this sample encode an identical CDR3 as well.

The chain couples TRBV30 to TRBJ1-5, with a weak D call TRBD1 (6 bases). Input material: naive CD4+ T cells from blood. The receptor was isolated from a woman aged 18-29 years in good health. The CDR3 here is CAWSVGGGQPQHF. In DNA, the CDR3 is TGTGCCTGGAGTGTAGGGGGTGGCCAGCCCCAGCATTTT.